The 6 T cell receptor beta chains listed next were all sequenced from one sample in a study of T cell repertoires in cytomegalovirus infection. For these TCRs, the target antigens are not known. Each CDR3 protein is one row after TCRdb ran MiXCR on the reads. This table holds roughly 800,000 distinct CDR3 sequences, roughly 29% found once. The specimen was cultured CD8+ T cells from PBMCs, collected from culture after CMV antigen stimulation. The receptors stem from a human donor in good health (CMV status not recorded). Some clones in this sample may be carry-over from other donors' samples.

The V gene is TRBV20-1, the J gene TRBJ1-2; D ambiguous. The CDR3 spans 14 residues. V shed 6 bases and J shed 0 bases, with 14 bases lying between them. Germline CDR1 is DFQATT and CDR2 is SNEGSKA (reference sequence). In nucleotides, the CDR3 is TGCAGTGCCCGGACGGAATACTCTAACTATGGCTACACCTTC. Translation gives CSARTEYSNYGYTF.

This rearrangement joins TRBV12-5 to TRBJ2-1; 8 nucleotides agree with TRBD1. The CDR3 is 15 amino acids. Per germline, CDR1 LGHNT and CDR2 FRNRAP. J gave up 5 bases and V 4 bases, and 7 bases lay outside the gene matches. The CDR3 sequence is CASGSSGQANNEQFF. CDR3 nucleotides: TGTGCTAGTGGTTCATCGGGACAGGCCAACAATGAGCAGTTCTTC.

The CDR3 here is CASSQDPALEAFF. CDR3 bases: TGTGCCAGCAGCCAAGATCCTGCCCTTGAAGCTTTCTTT. The V call is TRBV3-1, the J call TRBJ1-1; D is uncertain. CDR3 length equals 13 residues. The germline V gene encodes CDR1 LGHDT and CDR2 YNNKEL (reference sequence). V was pared by 0 bases and J by 7 bases, with 9 bases between.

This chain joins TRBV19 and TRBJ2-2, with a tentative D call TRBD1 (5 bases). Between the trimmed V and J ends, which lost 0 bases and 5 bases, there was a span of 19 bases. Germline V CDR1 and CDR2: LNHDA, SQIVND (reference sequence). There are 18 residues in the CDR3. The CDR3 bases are TGTGCCAGTAGTATAGAAGATTGGGCAGGGTCGGTGACCGGGGAGCTGTTTTTT. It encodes CASSIEDWAGSVTGELFF.

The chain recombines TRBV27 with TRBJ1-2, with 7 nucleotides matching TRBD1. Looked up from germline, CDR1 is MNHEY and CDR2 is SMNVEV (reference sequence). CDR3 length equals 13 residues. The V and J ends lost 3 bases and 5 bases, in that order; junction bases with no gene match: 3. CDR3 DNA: TGTGCCAGCAGTTTTCAGACAGGGTATGGCTACACCTTC. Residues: CASSFQTGYGYTF.

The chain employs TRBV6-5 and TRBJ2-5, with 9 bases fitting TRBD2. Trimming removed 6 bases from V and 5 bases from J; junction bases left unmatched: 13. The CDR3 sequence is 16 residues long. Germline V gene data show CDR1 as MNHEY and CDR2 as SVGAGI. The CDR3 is CASSPEGAGGLETQYF. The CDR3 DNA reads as TGTGCCAGCAGCCCCGAGGGAGCGGGGGGTTTGGAGACCCAGTACTTC.